This TCR beta chain was sequenced during a study of OX40 agonist ivuxolimab in advanced cancers. Study information: The group had a mean age of around 60 years, ranged from about 20 to 79, and was 82.7% male. Overall study results and limits: Some nonresponders additionally presented with little normalized T-cell clonal expansion. Clonal expansion by week 6 occurred in CD4+ and CD8+ blood T cells (at 0.1 to 3.0 mg/kg). Fewer expanded clones were found on average in CD4+ than in CD8+ T cells.

This clone was counted a few times. The antigen is unknown. Here immunoSEQ multiplex PCR was the method, and the copy in TCRdb shows in-frame clones only, minus some. The sample carries roughly 100,000 clones, 70% to 85% recorded once. This specimen consisted of CD4+ or CD8+ T cells sorted from blood, obtained in a trial of the OX40 agonist ivuxolimab. This clonotype was obtained from an adult with an advanced solid tumor such as melanoma, head and neck, liver or kidney cancer.

The CDR3 region has the DNA TGTGCCAGCAGTTCCCTGGACGGAGACGCCGAGCAGTTCTTC. It translates to CASSSLDGDAEQFF. The chain uses TRBV5-8 and TRBJ2-1, with no clear D. Looked up from germline, CDR1 is SGHTS and CDR2 is YDEGEE. CDR3 length: 14 residues. V gave up 5 bases and J gave up 10 bases, with 19 bases separating them.